The present TCR beta chain was sequenced within a study of blood T cell repertoires in COVID-19. Using immunoSEQ multiplex PCR, the repertoire was profiled, and TCRdb retains in-frame clones only, with some absent. Among about 150,000 clones listed, approximately 83% were seen once. Per germline, CDR1 SEHNR and CDR2 FQNEAQ (reference sequence). The CDR3 sequence is 15 residues long. With V trimmed by 7 bases and J by 4 bases, 12 bases remained unmatched. The genes are TRBV7-9 and TRBJ1-1; 7 bases fit TRBD1. This receptor was identified in an older woman with COVID-19, enrolled during active disease. The sample comprised peripheral blood. The CDR3 is CASNRTAGGATEAFF. The CDR3 region has the DNA TGTGCCAGCAACCGAACGGCAGGGGGAGCCACTGAAGCTTTCTTT.